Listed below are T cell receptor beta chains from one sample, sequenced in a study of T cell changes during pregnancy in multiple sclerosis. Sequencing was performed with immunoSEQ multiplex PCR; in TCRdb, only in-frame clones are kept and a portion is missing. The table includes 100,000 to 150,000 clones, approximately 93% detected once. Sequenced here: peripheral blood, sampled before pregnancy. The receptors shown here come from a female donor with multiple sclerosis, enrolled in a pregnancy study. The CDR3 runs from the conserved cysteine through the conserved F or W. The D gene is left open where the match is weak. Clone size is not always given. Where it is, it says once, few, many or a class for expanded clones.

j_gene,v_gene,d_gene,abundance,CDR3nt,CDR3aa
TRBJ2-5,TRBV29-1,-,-,TGCAGCGTTGAGATCGGGGTGGGAGAGACCCAGTACTTC,CSVEIGVGETQYF
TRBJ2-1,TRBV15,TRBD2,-,TGTGCCACCAGCAGCGGACTAGGAGTGCAGTTCTTC,CATSSGLGVQFF
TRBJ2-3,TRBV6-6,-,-,TGTGCCAGCAGTGCAGATATCAGGCCTAACACAGATACGCAGTATTTT,CASSADIRPNTDTQYF
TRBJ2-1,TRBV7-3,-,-,TGTGCCAGCAGCTTAGGCAGGGGCGATGAGCAGTTCTTC,CASSLGRGDEQFF
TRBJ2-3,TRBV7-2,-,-,TGTGCCAGCAGCTTAGAGGGGTCGGTGGGAGATACGCAGTATTTT,CASSLEGSVGDTQYF
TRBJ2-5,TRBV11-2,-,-,TGTGCCAGCAGCTTCGGACAGCAAGAGACCCAGTACTTC,CASSFGQQETQYF
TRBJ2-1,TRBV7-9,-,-,TGTGCCAGCAGCTTCCTCTCGGGGGACGCCTACAATGAGCAGTTCTTC,CASSFLSGDAYNEQFF
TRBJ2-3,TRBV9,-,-,TGTGCCAGCAGCGTAGGTCTAGCGCACAACACAGATACGCAGTATTTT,CASSVGLAHNTDTQYF
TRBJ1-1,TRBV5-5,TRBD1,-,TGTGCCAGCAGCTGGGCACCGACAGGGATGAACACTGAAGCTTTCTTT,CASSWAPTGMNTEAFF
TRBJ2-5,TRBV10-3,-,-,TGTGCCATCAGTGGAGGGGAGACCCAGTACTTC,CAISGGETQYF
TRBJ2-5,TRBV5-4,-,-,TGTGCCAGCAGCTTGGCGGTATCCCAAGAGACCCAGTACTTC,CASSLAVSQETQYF
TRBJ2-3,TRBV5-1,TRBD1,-,TGCGCCAGCAGCTTGGAAGGTCGGACAGGGGTGGATACGCAGTATTTT,CASSLEGRTGVDTQYF
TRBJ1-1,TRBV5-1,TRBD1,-,TGCGCCAGCAGCTTAGATTCGGGACAGTCCACTGAAGCTTTCTTT,CASSLDSGQSTEAFF
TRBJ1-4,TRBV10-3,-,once,TGTGCCATCAGTGAGCGGGGGGCGGGAAATAATGAAAAACTGTTTTTT,CAISERGAGNNEKLFF
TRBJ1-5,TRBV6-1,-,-,TGTGCCAGCAGTGATTGGAGGGGAGTCGGAGTGGGGCCCCAGCATTTT,CASSDWRGVGVGPQHF
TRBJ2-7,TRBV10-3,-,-,TGTGCCATCAGTGATACTAGCAAGGACGAGCAGTACTTC,CAISDTSKDEQYF
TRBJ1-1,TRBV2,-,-,TGTGCCAGCAAGGGACTGGGGGAGGCTGAAGCTTTCTTT,CASKGLGEAEAFF
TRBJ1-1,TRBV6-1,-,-,TGTGCCAGCAGTGAATCACAGGGCTTGTACACTGAAGCTTTCTTT,CASSESQGLYTEAFF
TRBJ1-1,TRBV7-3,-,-,TGTGCCAGCAGCTTCGGAGGATGGGACACTGAAGCTTTCTTT,CASSFGGWDTEAFF
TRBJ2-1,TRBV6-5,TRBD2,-,TGTGCCAGCAGTTGGGAGGGAAGCAATGAGCAGTTCTTC,CASSWEGSNEQFF
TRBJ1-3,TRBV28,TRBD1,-,TGTGCCAGCAGTTTGGCAGGGGGCTATGGAAACACCATATATTTT,CASSLAGGYGNTIYF
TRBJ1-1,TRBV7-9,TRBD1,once,TGTGCCAGCAGCGCGACAGGGCCCACTGAAGCTTTCTTT,CASSATGPTEAFF
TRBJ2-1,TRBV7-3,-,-,TGTGCCAGCAGCTTAAAAGAGGAGACCAAGCAGTTCTTC,CASSLKEETKQFF
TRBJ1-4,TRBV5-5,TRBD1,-,TGTGCCAGCAGCTCCCGGGACAGGGCGGCAAAACTGTTTTTT,CASSSRDRAAKLFF
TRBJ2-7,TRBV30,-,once,TGTGCCTGGGGATCAGGCTCCTACGAGCAGTACTTC,CAWGSGSYEQYF
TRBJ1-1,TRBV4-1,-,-,TGCGCCAGCAGCGCGGGAAGGGGCACTGAAGCTTTCTTT,CASSAGRGTEAFF
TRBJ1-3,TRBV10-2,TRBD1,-,TGCGCCAGCAGCCGACAGGGGTCTGGAAACACCATATATTTT,CASSRQGSGNTIYF
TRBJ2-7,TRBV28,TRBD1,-,TGTGCCAGCAGTTGGACAGGGACCTACGAGCAGTACTTC,CASSWTGTYEQYF
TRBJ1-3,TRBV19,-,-,TGTGCCACTCTTCCCAGTCGGTGGAGGAGAAACACCATATATTTT,CATLPSRWRRNTIYF
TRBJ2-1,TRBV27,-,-,TGTGCCAGCAGCCGGGGCAATGAGCAGTTCTTC,CASSRGNEQFF
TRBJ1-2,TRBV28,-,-,TGTGCCAGCAGCTCCGCGGGTGGCTACACCTTC,CASSSAGGYTF
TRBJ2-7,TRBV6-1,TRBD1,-,TGTGCCAGCAGCCGGACAGGGGACGAGCAGTACTTC,CASSRTGDEQYF
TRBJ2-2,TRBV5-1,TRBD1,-,TGCGCCAGCAGCTTGGGGACAGGGGTAAACGGGGAGCTGTTTTTT,CASSLGTGVNGELFF
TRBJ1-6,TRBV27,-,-,TGTGCCAGCAGTGACGGGGGGTCTTATAATTCACCCCTCCACTTT,CASSDGGSYNSPLHF
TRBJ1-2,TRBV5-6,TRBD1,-,TGTGCCAGCAGCTTGGACGTCGGGACAGGGGACTATGGCTACACCTTC,CASSLDVGTGDYGYTF
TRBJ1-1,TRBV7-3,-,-,TGTGCCAGCAGTCCCCGGGGGGGGGACACTGAAGCTTTCTTT,CASSPRGGDTEAFF
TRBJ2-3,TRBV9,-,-,TGTGCCAGCAGCGTAGTATGGACAGCAGATACGCAGTATTTT,CASSVVWTADTQYF
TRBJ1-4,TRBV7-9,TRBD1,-,TGTGCCGGCCAGGGGGAAGGAGGTGAAAAACTGTTTTTT,CAGQGEGGEKLFF
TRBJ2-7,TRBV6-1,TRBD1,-,TGTGCCAGCCTGGACAGGGCGTCCCGCTACGAGCAGTACTTC,CASLDRASRYEQYF